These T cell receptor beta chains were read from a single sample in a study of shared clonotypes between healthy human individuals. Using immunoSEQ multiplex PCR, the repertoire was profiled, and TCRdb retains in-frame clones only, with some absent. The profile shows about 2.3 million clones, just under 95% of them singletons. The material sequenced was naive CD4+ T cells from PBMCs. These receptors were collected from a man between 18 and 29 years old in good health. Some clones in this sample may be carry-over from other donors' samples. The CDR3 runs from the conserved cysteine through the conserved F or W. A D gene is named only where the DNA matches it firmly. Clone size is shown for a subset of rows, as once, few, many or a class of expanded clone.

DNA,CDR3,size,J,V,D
TGTGCCAGCAGTCCCTTCGGGGTTTCGGTACCCGGGGCCAACGTCCTGACTTTC,CASSPFGVSVPGANVLTF,.,TRBJ2-6,TRBV28,.
TGCGCCAGCAGCTTGGGGACTAGCGGGGACACAGATACGCAGTATTTT,CASSLGTSGDTDTQYF,few,TRBJ2-3,TRBV5-1,TRBD2
TGTGCCAGCAGCCGACGGCTAGAGCGGGTACAAGATAGAAAGCAGTACTTC,CASSRRLERVQDRKQYF,.,TRBJ2-7,TRBV7-6,.
TGCGCCAGCAGCTGGGACAGGGAAACAGATACGCAGTATTTT,CASSWDRETDTQYF,.,TRBJ2-3,TRBV5-1,TRBD1
TGTGCCAGCAGCGTAGGGCTAGCGGGAGCTTTATCCGATACGCAGTATTTT,CASSVGLAGALSDTQYF,.,TRBJ2-3,TRBV9,TRBD2
TGTGCCAGCAGCGTATCCGGGTTGACCCTCGCCTACGAGCAGTACTTC,CASSVSGLTLAYEQYF,once,TRBJ2-7,TRBV7-2,.
TGTGCCAGCAGCTTAGCGCTCCCCGGAGGCTCTGGGGAGCTGTTTTTT,CASSLALPGGSGELFF,.,TRBJ2-2,TRBV7-9,.
TGTGCCTTCTCACCTCAGGCCTATGGCTACACCTTC,CAFSPQAYGYTF,.,TRBJ1-2,TRBV6-5,.
TGCGCCAGCAGCTTATACACAGGGAACTCCTACAATGAGCAGTTCTTC,CASSLYTGNSYNEQFF,.,TRBJ2-1,TRBV5-1,.
TGTGCCAGCAGCGGAAGGACAGGGAGAAGTACTGAAGCTTTCTTT,CASSGRTGRSTEAFF,.,TRBJ1-1,TRBV7-8,TRBD1
TGTGCCAGCTCACCAATTACTTACGAGCAGTACTTC,CASSPITYEQYF,.,TRBJ2-7,TRBV18,.
TGTGCCAGCAGTGGGTCGGGGGGCACTGAAGCTTTCTTT,CASSGSGGTEAFF,.,TRBJ1-1,TRBV7-9,.
TGTGCCAGTAGTATAGGCGGCGGCTCCTACGAGCAGTACTTC,CASSIGGGSYEQYF,.,TRBJ2-7,TRBV19,.
TGCGCCAGCAGCTTTCAGTCCCCCTCGGTGGGCACTGAAGCTTTCTTT,CASSFQSPSVGTEAFF,few,TRBJ1-1,TRBV5-1,.
TGTGCCAGCAGCGCAGCGACGAACACCGGGGAGCTGTTTTTT,CASSAATNTGELFF,.,TRBJ2-2,TRBV7-6,.
TGTGCCAGCAGCTTAGGGGCCGGTTCCGGAGATACGCAGTATTTT,CASSLGAGSGDTQYF,once,TRBJ2-3,TRBV7-7,.
TGTGCCAGCAGTTTTCGAGGGACAGACATATCCAAAAACATTCAGTACTTC,CASSFRGTDISKNIQYF,.,TRBJ2-4,TRBV27,TRBD1
TGTGCCAGTATCTCGGGACTAGCGGGCTACGAGCAGTACTTC,CASISGLAGYEQYF,.,TRBJ2-7,TRBV19,TRBD2
TGTGCCAGTAGTATAGTCGGAGGCGCAGATACGCAGTATTTT,CASSIVGGADTQYF,.,TRBJ2-3,TRBV19,.
TGTGCCAGTAGTATCAAAAGCACGGGTCAGCCCCAGCATTTT,CASSIKSTGQPQHF,.,TRBJ1-5,TRBV19,.